The 32 T cell receptor beta chains given below trace back to one sample, sequenced in a study of shared clonotypes between healthy human individuals. Assay: immunoSEQ multiplex PCR; the TCRdb copy retains only in-frame clones and omits some. Of 1,100,000 or so clones listed, approximately 80% are singletons. Sequencing used memory CD4+ T cells from PBMCs. Subset meaning: CD45RA-negative fraction. These receptor sequences come from a man aged 18-30 years in good health. Some clones in this sample may be carry-over from other donors' samples.

CDR3 residues: CASSLYITWGTDTQYF. In DNA, the CDR3 is TGTGCCAGCAGCCTCTACATAACCTGGGGCACAGATACGCAGTATTTT. V gene TRBV5-6 combines with J gene TRBJ2-3; no clear D. Per germline, CDR1 SGHDT and CDR2 YYEEEE. The V gene lost 4 bases and the J gene lost 1 base, with 16 bases spanning the gap. This CDR3 contains 16 residues.

This chain uses TRBV19 with TRBJ2-7; the match to TRBD1 covers 7 bases. V lost 9 bases, J lost 0 bases, and 14 bases stayed unmatched. CDR3 length: 16 amino acids. CDR1 and CDR2 from the germline V gene are LNHDA and SQIVND (reference sequence). CDR3 DNA sequence: TGTGCCAGCTCAGGACAGGATCGATCGCGCTCCTACGAGCAGTACTTC. Translation: CASSGQDRSRSYEQYF.

The chain employs TRBV7-2 and TRBJ1-2, with TRBD1 matching 8 bases. The junction had 8 bases not matched to a gene; V was cut back by 1 base and J by 4 bases. The CDR3 extends over 16 amino acids. Germline CDR1 reads SGHTA; CDR2 reads FQGNSA. CDR3 nucleotide sequence: TGTGCCAGCAGCTTAGGGCAGGGGGCGCGGATCTATGGCTACACCTTC. As protein: CASSLGQGARIYGYTF.

The chain carries TRBV6-5 and TRBJ1-1; no firm D call. The CDR3 sequence is 15 residues long. Trimming stripped 0 bases from V and 0 bases from J, with 8 bases between. Germline V gene data show CDR1 as MNHEY and CDR2 as SVGAGI. As DNA, the CDR3 is TGTGCCAGCAGTTACTCGACGGTCATGAACACTGAAGCTTTCTTT. It translates to CASSYSTVMNTEAFF.

With regard to this clone: The same CDR3 is also encoded by other DNA sequences in this sample. The V call is TRBV5-4, the J call TRBJ2-3, with a weak D call TRBD1 (6 bases). CDR3 size: 14 residues. Trimming took off 3 bases at V and 1 base at J, with 9 bases between the two ends. CDR1 is SGHNT and CDR2 is YYREEE in the germline V gene (reference sequence). The CDR3 coding sequence is TGTGCCAGCAGCTACCGACAGGGCACAGATACGCAGTATTTT. This encodes CASSYRQGTDTQYF. The variable domain in full, with the rest retrieved from reference TRBV5-4 and TRBJ2-3, is ETGVTQSPTHLIKTRGQQVTLRCSSQSGHNTVSWYQQALGQGPQFIFQYYREEENGRGNFPPRFSGLQFPNYSSELNVNALELDDSALYLCASSYRQGTDTQYFGPGTRLTVL.

The chain carries TRBV29-1 and TRBJ2-7, with TRBD1 matching over 8 bases. The V gene's germline CDR1 is SQVTM and CDR2 ANQGSEA. This CDR3 region has 12 residues. The junction had 5 bases not matched to a gene; V was cut back by 5 bases and J by 5 bases. The CDR3 protein is CSVSPDRDEQYF. The CDR3 DNA is TGCAGCGTTTCTCCGGACAGGGACGAGCAGTACTTC.

The genes are TRBV27 and TRBJ1-1, with unresolved D. V was trimmed by 3 bases and J by 0 bases, leaving 11 bases between them. Germline lookup yields CDR1 MNHEY and CDR2 SMNVEV (reference sequence). This CDR3 has 15 amino acids. Written as DNA, the CDR3 is TGTGCCAGCAGTTTTCTGAGGGATATGAACACTGAAGCTTTCTTT. This sequence encodes CASSFLRDMNTEAFF.

The gene calls are TRBV10-3 and TRBJ2-2; D is undetermined. Germline loops: CDR1 ENHRY, CDR2 SYGVKD. Between the trimmed V and J ends, which lost 6 bases and 0 bases, there was a span of 14 bases. CDR3 length equals 16 residues. The CDR3 region is CAIRPSSESNTGELFF. CDR3 bases: TGTGCCATCAGGCCAAGTAGTGAGTCGAACACCGGGGAGCTGTTTTTT.

In this sample, this clone turned up once. This chain links TRBV19 with TRBJ2-3; D not certain. The germline CDR1 and CDR2 sequences are LNHDA and SQIVND (reference sequence). V gave up 4 bases and J gave up 3 bases, with 17 bases separating them. This CDR3 is built from 16 residues. The CDR3 DNA reads as TGTGCCAGTAGTACCCGGTACTTGGGTAGGACAGATACGCAGTATTTT. Its translation is CASSTRYLGRTDTQYF.

This clone was seen just once. The rearrangement joins TRBV18 to TRBJ2-5; 13 bases agree with TRBD2. Unmatched junction bases numbered 5, after V lost 3 bases and J lost 1 base. The germline V gene has CDR1 KGHSH and CDR2 LQKENI. The CDR3 has 17 amino acids. The CDR3: CASSPRLAGGLQETQYF. The DNA of the CDR3 is TGTGCCAGCTCACCGAGACTAGCGGGAGGCCTCCAAGAGACCCAGTACTTC.

The J gene is TRBJ1-4, the V gene TRBV7-8, with TRBD1 identical over 7 bases. Germline V gene sequence: CDR1 SGHVS, CDR2 FQNEAQ. The CDR3 extends over 17 amino acids. Trimming took 1 base from V and 0 from J; bases not matched to a gene: 5. As DNA, the CDR3 is TGTGCCAGCAGCTTAGACAGGGGCCCCGCAACTAATGAAAAACTGTTTTTT. This sequence encodes CASSLDRGPATNEKLFF.

This clone was counted between two and nine times. V is TRBV29-1 and J is TRBJ2-7; the D gene is possibly TRBD1 (6 bases). There are 11 residues in the CDR3. V was clipped by 7 bases and J by 7 bases, with 14 bases between them. Germline V CDR1 and CDR2: SQVTM, ANQGSEA. CDR3 nucleotide sequence: TGCAGCGCTGGGACACCACAGGAGCAGTACTTC. Protein product: CSAGTPQEQYF.

This clone was observed many times. The CDR3: CASSQGAREETQYF. CDR3 sequence (DNA): TGCGCCAGCAGTCAAGGGGCAAGGGAAGAGACCCAGTACTTC. This chain joins TRBV23-1 and TRBJ2-5; D perhaps matches TRBD1 (5 bases). TRBV23-1 is filed as an ORF, its function uncertain. The V end was cut by 2 bases, the J end by 3 bases, with 10 bases between. The CDR3 totals 14 residues.

The chain employs TRBV29-1 and TRBJ2-1, with TRBD1 matching over 7 bases. The CDR3 is made up of 14 amino acids. Germline V lookup: CDR1 SQVTM, CDR2 ANQGSEA. V lost 5 bases to trimming and J lost 8 bases; unmatched junction nucleotides: 12. As DNA, the CDR3 is TGCAGCGTTACCTGGAACAGGGGTAAAGATGAGCAGTTCTTC. Encoded protein: CSVTWNRGKDEQFF.

This clone turned up a few times. This chain joins TRBV9 and TRBJ2-1; D unclear. Germline CDR1 reads SGDLS; CDR2 reads YYNGEE. V lost 3 bases and J lost 10, with 11 bases in between. The CDR3 spans 12 residues. The CDR3 here is CASSGTGEEQFF. CDR3 DNA: TGTGCCAGCAGCGGAACTGGCGAGGAGCAGTTCTTC.

In nucleotides, the CDR3 is TGTGCCAGCAGTTTGATACCTACCTCCTACAATGAGCAGTTCTTC. Translation: CASSLIPTSYNEQFF. This chain joins TRBV11-2 and TRBJ2-1; D remains unclear. The V and J ends lost 6 bases and 0 bases respectively, with 12 bases between them. Germline V gene sequence: CDR1 SGHAT, CDR2 FQNNGV. The CDR3 is 15 amino acids.

V is TRBV18 and J is TRBJ2-7, with 7 bases matching TRBD2. V shed 0 bases, J shed 7 bases, and the junction held 18 bases outside the gene matches. The CDR3 contains 18 residues. Germline CDR1 reads KGHSH; CDR2 reads LQKENI. The CDR3 reads CASSPPGLGGGNLREQYF. The CDR3, as DNA: TGTGCCAGCTCACCACCGGGACTTGGCGGGGGAAATCTACGAGAGCAGTACTTC.

This clone is a singleton in its sample. The V gene is TRBV7-9, the J gene TRBJ2-1; D is unresolved. Germline CDR1 and CDR2: SEHNR and FQNEAQ (reference sequence). The V and J ends lost 2 bases and 7 bases respectively, with 18 bases between them. The CDR3 spans 16 residues. The CDR3 region is CASSLQSLFLSNEQFF. The CDR3 bases are TGTGCCAGCAGCTTACAGTCGTTGTTTCTCTCAAATGAGCAGTTCTTC.

The chain combines TRBV7-8 with TRBJ1-4; 10 positions match TRBD1. CDR3 length: 16 amino acids. Germline loops: CDR1 SGHVS, CDR2 FQNEAQ. The trim removed 5 bases at V and 3 bases at J, leaving 6 bases unmatched. The CDR3 DNA follows: TGTGCCAGCAGCGGCCGGGACAGGGGAGCTAATGAAAAACTGTTTTTT. Translated: CASSGRDRGANEKLFF.

This clone was counted ten times or more. The sample has other DNA sequences that encode this CDR3 too. The chain couples TRBV7-3 to TRBJ2-5; 9 bases match TRBD2. Germline lookup yields CDR1 SGHTA and CDR2 FQGTGA. The ends lost 5 bases at V and 7 bases at J; junction bases unmatched: 11. The CDR3 consists of 15 residues. CDR3 residues: CASSPKASGVGTQYF. The CDR3 nucleotides are TGTGCCAGCAGCCCCAAGGCTAGCGGGGTAGGGACCCAGTACTTC. The full variable domain, rest sourced from reference TRBV7-3 and TRBJ2-5, is GAGVSQTPSNKVTEKGKYVELRCDPISGHTALYWYRQSLGQGPEFLIYFQGTGAADDSGLPNDRFFAVRPEGSVSTLKIQRTERGDSAVYLCASSPKASGVGTQYFGPGTRLLVL.

The chain has TRBV7-9 and TRBJ2-7; maybe TRBD1 (6 bases). V was pared by 6 bases and J by 0 bases, with 12 bases between. CDR3 size: 14 residues. Germline CDR1 SEHNR, CDR2 FQNEAQ (reference sequence). The DNA of the CDR3 is TGTGCCAGCAGACAAGGGACAAGCTCCTACGAGCAGTACTTC. Protein sequence: CASRQGTSSYEQYF. Based on the CDR3 plus reference TRBV7-9 and TRBJ2-7, the full variable domain is DTGVSQNPRHKITKRGQNVTFRCDPISEHNRLYWYRQTLGQGPEFLTYFQNEAQLEKSRLLSDRFSAERPKGSFSTLEIQRTEQGDSAMYLCASRQGTSSYEQYFGPGTRLTVT.

CDR3 coding DNA: TGTGCCAGCAGCGTCCTAGCGAGCGAGACCCAGTACTTC. Translation gives CASSVLASETQYF. V and J are TRBV7-2 and TRBJ2-5; TRBD2 is a possible D gene (6 bases). CDR3 length equals 13 residues. V gave up 5 bases and J gave up 5 bases, with 12 bases separating them. Germline CDR1 SGHTA, CDR2 FQGNSA.

The chain has TRBV4-2 and TRBJ2-3; the D is unclear. V was pared by 3 bases and J by 4 bases, with 14 bases between. Germline CDR1 is LGHNA and CDR2 is YNFKEQ. The CDR3 has 15 residues. CDR3 sequence: CASSQRPMSADTQYF. The CDR3 nucleotides read TGTGCCAGCAGCCAGCGTCCCATGAGTGCAGATACGCAGTATTTT.

This clone was counted a few times. The chain combines TRBV5-1 with TRBJ2-3, with a tentative D call TRBD2 (6 bases). Trimming stripped 6 bases from V and 0 bases from J, with 11 bases between. From germline, CDR1 is SGHRS and CDR2 YFSETQ. The CDR3 runs 14 residues. For the CDR3, the DNA is TGCGCCAGCACCCGCGGGGATAGCACAGATACGCAGTATTTT. Protein sequence: CASTRGDSTDTQYF.

This clone showed up just once. The chain employs TRBV18 and TRBJ1-5, with D unclear. Trimming cost V 1 base and J 1 base, with 11 bases left between them. CDR3 length: 16 amino acids. The V gene's germline CDR1 is KGHSH and CDR2 LQKENI. CDR3 protein: CASSPQVPGSNQPQHF. For the CDR3, the DNA is TGTGCCAGCTCACCACAAGTTCCAGGCAGCAATCAGCCCCAGCATTTT.

In DNA form, the CDR3 reads TGTGCCAGCAGCTTGAGGTTGCAGGGGAGCACAGATACGCAGTATTTT. The encoded protein is CASSLRLQGSTDTQYF. V and J are TRBV7-9 and TRBJ2-3; TRBD1 is a possible D gene (6 bases). Germline V gene sequence: CDR1 SEHNR, CDR2 FQNEAQ (reference sequence). The V and J ends lost 3 bases and 0 bases respectively, with 13 bases between them. The CDR3 has 16 amino acids.

Of note for this clone: This sample also contains other DNA sequences that code for the same CDR3. V and J are TRBV2 and TRBJ2-1, with D possibly being TRBD2 (5 bases). Germline V gives CDR1 SNHLY, CDR2 FYNNEI. The CDR3 consists of 13 residues. V was shortened by 8 bases and J by 1 base, with 9 bases between the two germline ends. CDR3 nucleotides: TGTGCCAGCCGACCGGGATCCTACAATGAGCAGTTCTTC. The encoded protein is CASRPGSYNEQFF.

V gene TRBV25-1 combines with J gene TRBJ1-4; D is uncertain. The CDR3 consists of 14 residues. V was clipped by 1 base and J by 10 bases, with 13 bases between them. CDR1 is MGHDK and CDR2 is SYGVNS in the germline V gene. DNA of the CDR3: TGTGCCAGCAGTGAATTGTGGGGTGAGGGAAAACTGTTTTTT. Its translation: CASSELWGEGKLFF.

The J gene is TRBJ2-7, the V gene TRBV28; D possibly corresponds to TRBD1 (6 bases). Trimming stripped 8 bases from V and 3 bases from J, with 17 bases between. This CDR3 is built from 14 residues. Germline V gene data show CDR1 as MDHEN and CDR2 as SYDVKM. The CDR3 protein is CASRGQTVNYEQYF. CDR3 sequence (DNA): TGTGCCAGCCGAGGACAGACGGTTAACTACGAGCAGTACTTC.

V and J are TRBV11-2 and TRBJ2-3; D call uncertain. CDR3 length: 12 residues. Germline-derived CDR1 and CDR2 are SGHAT and FQNNGV. V was shortened by 6 bases and J by 6 bases, with 10 bases between the two germline ends. CDR3 DNA: TGTGCCAGCAGTCCAGAATGGGATACGCAGTATTTT. It yields the protein CASSPEWDTQYF. Full variable domain (missing parts from reference TRBV11-2 and TRBJ2-3): EAGVAQSPRYKIIEKRQSVAFWCNPISGHATLYWYQQILGQGPKLLIQFQNNGVVDDSQLPKDRFSAERLKGVDSTLKIQPAKLEDSAVYLCASSPEWDTQYFGPGTRLTVL.

CDR3 sequence reads: CASSLRGTGELFF. In nucleotides, the CDR3 is TGTGCCAGCAGCTTAAGGGGGACCGGGGAGCTGTTTTTT. The rearrangement uses TRBV7-3 and TRBJ2-2, with D perhaps matching TRBD1 or TRBD2 (5 bases each). The CDR3 sequence is 13 residues long. The germline V gene encodes CDR1 SGHTA and CDR2 FQGTGA. Trimming took 1 base from V and 5 from J, leaving 5 bases between them.

The rearrangement uses TRBV2 and TRBJ2-5; 7 bases line up with TRBD1. Near its end, the DNA agrees better with TRBJ2-7, so the J call may be wrong. Germline CDR1 and CDR2: SNHLY and FYNNEI. This CDR3 is 13 amino acids long. This CDR3 reads CASRGTGAYEQYF. The DNA for the CDR3 is TGTGCCAGCAGGGGAACAGGGGCCTACGAGCAGTACTTC.